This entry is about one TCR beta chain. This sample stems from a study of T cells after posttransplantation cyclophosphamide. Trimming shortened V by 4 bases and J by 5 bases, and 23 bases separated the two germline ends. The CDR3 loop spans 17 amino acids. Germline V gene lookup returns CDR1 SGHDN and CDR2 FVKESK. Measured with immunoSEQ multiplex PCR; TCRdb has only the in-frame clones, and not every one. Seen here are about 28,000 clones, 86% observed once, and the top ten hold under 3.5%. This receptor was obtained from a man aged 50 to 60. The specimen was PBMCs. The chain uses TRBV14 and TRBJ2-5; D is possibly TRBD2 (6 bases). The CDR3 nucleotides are TGTGCCAGCAGCCCCCTAAAGGGGCTCCACGGAGGGGAGACCCAGTACTTC. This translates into CASSPLKGLHGGETQYF.